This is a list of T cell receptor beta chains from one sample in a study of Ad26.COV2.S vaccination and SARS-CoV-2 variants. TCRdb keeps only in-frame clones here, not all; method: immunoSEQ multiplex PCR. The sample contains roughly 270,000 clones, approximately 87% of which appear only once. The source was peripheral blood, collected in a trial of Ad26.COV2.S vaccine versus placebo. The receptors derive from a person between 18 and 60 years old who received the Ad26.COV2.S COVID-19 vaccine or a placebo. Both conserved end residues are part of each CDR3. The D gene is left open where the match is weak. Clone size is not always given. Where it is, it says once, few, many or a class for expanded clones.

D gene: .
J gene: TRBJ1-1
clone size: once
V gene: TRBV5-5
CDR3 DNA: TGTGCCAGCAGCTTTAGACAGATACAGAACACTGAAGCTTTCTTT
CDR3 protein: CASSFRQIQNTEAFF

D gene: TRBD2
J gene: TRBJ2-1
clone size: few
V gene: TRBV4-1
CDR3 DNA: TGCGCCAGCAGCCAGATAGCGGGGGACTACAATGAGCAGTTCTTC
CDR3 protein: CASSQIAGDYNEQFF

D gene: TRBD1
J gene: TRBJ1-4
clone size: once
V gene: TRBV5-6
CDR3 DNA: TGTGCCAGCAGCATGGGGACAGCGGATATTGTAAAACTGTTTTTT
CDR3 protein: CASSMGTADIVKLFF

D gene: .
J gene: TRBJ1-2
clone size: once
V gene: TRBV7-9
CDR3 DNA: TGTGCCAGCAGTTCACCTTCGGGACTCTATGGCTACACCTTC
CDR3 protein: CASSSPSGLYGYTF

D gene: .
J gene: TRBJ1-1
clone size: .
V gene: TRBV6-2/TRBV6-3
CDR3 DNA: TGTGCCAGCAGTTACGGCGTGCGTAGGGGCTGGACTGAAGCTTTCTTT
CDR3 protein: CASSYGVRRGWTEAFF

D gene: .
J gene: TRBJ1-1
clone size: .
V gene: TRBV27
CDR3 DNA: TGTGCCAGCAGTCCCCAGAAGAACACTGAAGCTTTCTTT
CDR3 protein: CASSPQKNTEAFF

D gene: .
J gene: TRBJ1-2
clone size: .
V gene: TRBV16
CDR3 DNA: TGTGCCAGCAGCCAATCGTGGGAACAAATCTCAGGGGGCTACACCTTC
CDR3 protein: CASSQSWEQISGGYTF

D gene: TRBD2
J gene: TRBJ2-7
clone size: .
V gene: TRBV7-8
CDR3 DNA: TGTGCCAGCAGCTCGGACGGGGCAGGGTTGGTAGCGGGGCCGTCCGGGTACGAGCAGTACTTC
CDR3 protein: CASSSDGAGLVAGPSGYEQYF

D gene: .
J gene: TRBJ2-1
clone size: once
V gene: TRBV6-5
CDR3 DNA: TGTGCCAGCAGTTCTCCCCTTACTCGTGAGCAGTTCTTC
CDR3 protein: CASSSPLTREQFF

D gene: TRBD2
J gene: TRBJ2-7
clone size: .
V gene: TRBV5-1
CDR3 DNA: TGCGCCAGCAGCTTTGTAGCGGGAGTCAGCTACGAGCAGTACTTC
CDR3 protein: CASSFVAGVSYEQYF

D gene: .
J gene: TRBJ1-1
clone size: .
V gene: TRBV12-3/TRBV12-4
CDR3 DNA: TGTGCCAGCAGTTTTTCTTGGGGAACTGAAGCTTTCTTT
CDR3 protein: CASSFSWGTEAFF

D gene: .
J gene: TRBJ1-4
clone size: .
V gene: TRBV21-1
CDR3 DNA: TGTGCCAGCAGCAAAGGTCTCCCTCCCCGTGGGTGGAAACTGTTTTTT
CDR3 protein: CASSKGLPPRGWKLFF

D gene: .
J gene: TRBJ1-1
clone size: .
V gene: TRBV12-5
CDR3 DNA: TGTGCTAGTGGTTCGGCCAGGGTTTCCACTGAAGCTTTCTTT
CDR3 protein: CASGSARVSTEAFF

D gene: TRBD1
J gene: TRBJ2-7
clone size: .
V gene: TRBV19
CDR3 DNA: TGTGCCAGTAGTGTACGGCAGGGGGTATCCGAGCAGTACTTC
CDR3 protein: CASSVRQGVSEQYF

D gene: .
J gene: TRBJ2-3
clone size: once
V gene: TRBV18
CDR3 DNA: TGTGCCAGCCAGCAACGGTGCAGGGGAGCTCCTCGATCAGATACGCAGTATTTT
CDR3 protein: CASQQRCRGAPRSDTQYF

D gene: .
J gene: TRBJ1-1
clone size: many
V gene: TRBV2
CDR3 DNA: TGTGCCAGCAGCGCGACAGGAATAGAAGCTTTCTTT
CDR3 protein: CASSATGIEAFF

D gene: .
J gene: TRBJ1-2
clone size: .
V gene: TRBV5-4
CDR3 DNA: TGTGCCAGCAGCTTGGGACAGAGGATTACTAACTATGGCTACACCTTC
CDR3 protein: CASSLGQRITNYGYTF

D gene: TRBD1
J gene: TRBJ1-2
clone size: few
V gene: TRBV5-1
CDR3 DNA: TGCGCCAGCAGCCCGGGACAGCTTTATGGCTACACCTTC
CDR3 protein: CASSPGQLYGYTF

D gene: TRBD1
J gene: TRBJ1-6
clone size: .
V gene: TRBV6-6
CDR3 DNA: TGTGCCAGCAGCCAAGGACAGGTTAATTCACCCCTCCACTTT
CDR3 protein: CASSQGQVNSPLHF

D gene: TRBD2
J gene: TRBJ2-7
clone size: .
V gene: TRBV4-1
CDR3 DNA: TGCGCCAGCAGTTACTTCTCACTAGCGGGAAGAGCCTACGAGCAGTACTTC
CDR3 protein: CASSYFSLAGRAYEQYF

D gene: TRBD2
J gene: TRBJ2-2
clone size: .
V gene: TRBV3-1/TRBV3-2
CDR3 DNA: TGTGCCAGCAGCCGCCAAACGGGGGGGAGTACCGGGGAGCTGTTTTTT
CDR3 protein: CASSRQTGGSTGELFF

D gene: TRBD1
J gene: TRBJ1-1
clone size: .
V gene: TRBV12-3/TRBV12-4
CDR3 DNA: TGTGCCAGCAGCTCGACAGGGTTAGCTTTCTTT
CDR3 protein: CASSSTGLAFF

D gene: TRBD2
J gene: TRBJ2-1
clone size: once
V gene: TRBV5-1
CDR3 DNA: TGCGCCAGCCAGACTAGCGGGGCCTACAATGAGCAGTTCTTC
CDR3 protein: CASQTSGAYNEQFF

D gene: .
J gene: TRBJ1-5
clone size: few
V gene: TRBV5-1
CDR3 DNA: TGCGCCAGCAGCTTGGCACAGAATCAGCCCCAGCATTTT
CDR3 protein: CASSLAQNQPQHF

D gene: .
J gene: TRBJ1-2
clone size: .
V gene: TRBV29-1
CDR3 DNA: TGCAGCGTTGTGGGTCGGGAGGCCGGGCTCCATGGCTACACCTTC
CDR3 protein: CSVVGREAGLHGYTF

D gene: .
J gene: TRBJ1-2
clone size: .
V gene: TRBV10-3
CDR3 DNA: TGTGCCATCAGATCTTCAACAGGGACGGGGGGCTACACCTTC
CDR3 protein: CAIRSSTGTGGYTF

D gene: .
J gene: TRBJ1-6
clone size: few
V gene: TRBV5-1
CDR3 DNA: TGCGCCAGCAGCTTGGACAGCTATAATTCACCCCTCCACTTT
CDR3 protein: CASSLDSYNSPLHF

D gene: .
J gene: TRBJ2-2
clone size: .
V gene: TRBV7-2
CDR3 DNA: TGTGCCAGCAGTAGCGCACCAACCGGGGAGCTGTTTTTT
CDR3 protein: CASSSAPTGELFF

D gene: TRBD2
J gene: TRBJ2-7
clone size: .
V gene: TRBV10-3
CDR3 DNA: TGTGCCATCAGTGATCCTGGGACTAGCGGCTACGAGCAGTACTTC
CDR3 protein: CAISDPGTSGYEQYF

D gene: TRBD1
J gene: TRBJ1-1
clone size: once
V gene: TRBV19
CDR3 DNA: TGTGCCAGTATCCAGACAGGGGGAAGCTCGAACACTGAAGCTTTCTTT
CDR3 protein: CASIQTGGSSNTEAFF

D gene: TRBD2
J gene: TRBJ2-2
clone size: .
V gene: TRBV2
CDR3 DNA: TGTGCCAGCAAACTAGCGGGGATGGGCGGGGAGCTGTTTTTT
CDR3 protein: CASKLAGMGGELFF

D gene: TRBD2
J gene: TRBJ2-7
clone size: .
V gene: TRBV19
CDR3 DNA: TGTGCCAGTAGCCAACTAGCGGGAGGGGATTACGAGCAGTACTTC
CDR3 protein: CASSQLAGGDYEQYF

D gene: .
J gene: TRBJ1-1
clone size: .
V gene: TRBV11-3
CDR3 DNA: TGTGCCAGCAGCTTAAACCAGAACACTGAAGCTTTCTTT
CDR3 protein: CASSLNQNTEAFF

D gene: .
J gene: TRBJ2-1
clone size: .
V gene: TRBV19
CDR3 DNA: TGTGCCAGTAGTCCGGTTGGACACGCCGATAGCTCCTACAATGAGCAGTTCTTC
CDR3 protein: CASSPVGHADSSYNEQFF

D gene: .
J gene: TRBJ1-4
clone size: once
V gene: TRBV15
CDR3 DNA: TGTGCCACCAGCAGAGGGTCCGGGACGGGGAATGAAAAACTGTTTTTT
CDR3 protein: CATSRGSGTGNEKLFF

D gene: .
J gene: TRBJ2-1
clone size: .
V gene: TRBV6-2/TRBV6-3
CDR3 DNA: TGTGCCAGCAGTTACCCCACAAACCCACTTTCGACCCTCATCTCCTACAATGAGCAGTTCTTC
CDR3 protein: CASSYPTNPLSTLISYNEQFF

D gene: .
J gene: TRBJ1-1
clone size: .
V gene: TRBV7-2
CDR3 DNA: TGTGCCAGCAGCTCGGACCGTAACACTGAAGCTTTCTTT
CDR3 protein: CASSSDRNTEAFF

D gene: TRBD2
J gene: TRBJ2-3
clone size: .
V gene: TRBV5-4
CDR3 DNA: TGTGCCAGTTCGAGCGGGGTTGGGACAGATACGCAGTATTTT
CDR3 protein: CASSSGVGTDTQYF

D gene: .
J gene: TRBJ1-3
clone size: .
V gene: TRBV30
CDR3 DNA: TGTGCCTGGTCCCCGGGACGGCGAGGGGGCACCATATATTTT
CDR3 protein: CAWSPGRRGGTIYF

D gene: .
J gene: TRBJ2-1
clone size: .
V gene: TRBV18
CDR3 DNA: TGTGCCAGCTCACCAGGCCGAGGCGACAATGAGCAGTTCTTC
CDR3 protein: CASSPGRGDNEQFF

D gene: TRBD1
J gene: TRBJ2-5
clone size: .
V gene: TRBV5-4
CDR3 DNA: TGTGCCAGCAGCTTGTTGGGACAGGGATACGGAGAGACCCAGTACTTC
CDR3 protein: CASSLLGQGYGETQYF

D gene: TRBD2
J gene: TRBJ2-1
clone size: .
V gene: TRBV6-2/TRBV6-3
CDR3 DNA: TGTGCCAGCAGCAGGACTAGCGGGGGGGCTAGGGGCCTTTACAATGAGCAGTTCTTC
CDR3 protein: CASSRTSGGARGLYNEQFF

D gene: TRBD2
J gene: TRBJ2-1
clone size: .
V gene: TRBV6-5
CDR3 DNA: TGTGCCAGCAGTTCCGACCGGACTAGTAGTCAGTTCTTC
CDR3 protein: CASSSDRTSSQFF

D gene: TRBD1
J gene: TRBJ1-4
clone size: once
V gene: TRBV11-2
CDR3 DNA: TGTGCCAGCAGCTTCGGACAGGGGTTGGGAGGGGAAAAACTGTTTTTT
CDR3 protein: CASSFGQGLGGEKLFF

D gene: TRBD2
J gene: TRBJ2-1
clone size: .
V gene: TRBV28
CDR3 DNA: TGTGCCAGCACCCCCCGCCTCGGGACTAGCGGTAACTCCTACAATGAGCAGTTCTTC
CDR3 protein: CASTPRLGTSGNSYNEQFF

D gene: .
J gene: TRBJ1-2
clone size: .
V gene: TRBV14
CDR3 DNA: TGTGCCAGCAGCCAAGAGCAGGCTACCTATGGCTACACCTTC
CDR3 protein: CASSQEQATYGYTF

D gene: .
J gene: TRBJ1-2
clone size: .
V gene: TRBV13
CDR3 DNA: TGTGCCAGCAGCGCCGACGGGAACTATGGCTACACCTTC
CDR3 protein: CASSADGNYGYTF

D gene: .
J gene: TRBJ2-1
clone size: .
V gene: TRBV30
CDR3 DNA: TGTGCCTGGAACTACGGGGGCTCCTACAATGAGCAGTTCTTC
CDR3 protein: CAWNYGGSYNEQFF

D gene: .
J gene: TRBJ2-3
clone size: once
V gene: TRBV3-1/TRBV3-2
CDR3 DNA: TGTGCCAGCAGCCAAACCGGGACTCTGGATACGCAGTATTTT
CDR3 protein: CASSQTGTLDTQYF

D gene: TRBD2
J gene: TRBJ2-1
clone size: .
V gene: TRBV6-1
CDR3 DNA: TGTGCCAGCAGTGACCTAGCGGGTCGGCAGTTCTTC
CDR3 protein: CASSDLAGRQFF

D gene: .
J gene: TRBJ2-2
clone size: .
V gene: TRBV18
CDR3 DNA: TGTGCCAGCTCATCGTCTACCGGGGAGCTGTTTTTT
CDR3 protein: CASSSSTGELFF

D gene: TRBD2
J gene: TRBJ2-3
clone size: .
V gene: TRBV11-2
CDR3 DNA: TGTGCCAGCACCTCTGGACTAGTGGACACAGATACGCAGTATTTT
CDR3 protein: CASTSGLVDTDTQYF

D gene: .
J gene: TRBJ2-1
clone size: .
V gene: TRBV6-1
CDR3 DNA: TGTGCCAGCAGTGTTCGGTTCAGCGGAACTTACAATGAGCAGTTCTTC
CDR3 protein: CASSVRFSGTYNEQFF